This T cell receptor (beta chain) was profiled in a study of CD8 T cells in Susac syndrome. With random hexamers, reverse transcription was performed on about 0.5 to 1 ug of RNA. TCRdb itself ran the immunoSEQ multiplex PCR reads through MiXCR, one entry per CDR3 protein. The data show about 180,000 distinct CDR3 sequences, 94% seen once. Trimming took 1 base from V and 0 from J, leaving 3 bases between them. Germline-derived CDR1 and CDR2 are SGHDT and YYEEEE. The CDR3 consists of 13 residues. Material: CD4+ T cells from PBMCs. The V call is TRBV5-6, the J call TRBJ2-3; no firm D call. The receptor's source is a human donor with Susac syndrome. This CDR3 is CASSLYSTDTQYF. Written as DNA, the CDR3 is TGTGCCAGCAGCTTGTACAGCACAGATACGCAGTATTTT.